This entry describes one T cell receptor beta chain. This clone's antigen is unknown. No base-level quality is on record; no much larger clone is a single base apart. Using the deep immunoSEQ assay, TCR CDR3 regions were amplified from genomic DNA by multiplex PCR. Extracted genomic DNA from each cell subset was spread evenly across all wells of several immunoSEQ 96-well plates, with each plate serving as a replicate. For sorted subsets, around 200 ng genomic DNA, equal to some 30,000 T cell genomes, was loaded into each replicate PCR. Purified libraries were measured with a Qubit 3.0 fluorometer, size-checked on a Bioanalyzer 2100, and measured again with the KAPA Library Quantification kit. Each immunoSEQ 96-well plate was sequenced on its own single-read 150-cycle Illumina NextSeq 550 flow cell. In the source study's methods: Because the immunoSEQ output included only junctional sequences and no quality scores, the filtering could not be the same as the filtering used for full-length reads. To assign V/J genes and CDR3, sequences were annotated using PyIR, a Python wrapper for IgBLAST v1.9, with IMGT germline references. Reads were filtered out if the reads had weak V/J assignments (E-value above 1e-6), no CDR3, stop codons, out-of-frame junctions, or ambiguous translated residues. V3J clonotypes were defined by identical inferred V gene, J gene, and CDR3 amino acid sequence. The percentage overlap between two repertoires was calculated by dividing the number of shared unique clonotypes by the size of the smaller repertoire. Richness of each repertoire was evaluated using RTK rarefaction, the Chao1 estimator, and Recon v2.1 estimates of unobserved clonotypes. For all TCRbeta clonotypes obtained by the gDNA method from four donors, generation probabilities were computed with OLGA. Sourced from immuneACCESS, this table was stored by TCRdb with only in-frame sequences that have V and J called. A share of the clones is absent; for the studies checked, an unresolved V gene accounts for under half, and the remainder has no known explanation. D and trimming were read from the DNA, whereas the V and J calls and clone size are those reported in that table. The sample contains 2 million to 2.5 million clones, approximately 94% of them found a single time. The ten top clones hold 0.1% to 0.15% of the sample.

Donors were healthy HIV-negative adults with no recently reported acute infections or vaccinations. Every donor was a Caucasian adult living in Nashville, Tennessee, USA. Magnetic negative selection was used to enrich CD4+ T cells, after which naive cells were positively selected on CD45RA and the negative fraction became the memory subset. After blood collection by leukapheresis, PBMCs were isolated using Ficoll-Histopaque density gradient centrifugation and then cryopreserved in the vapor phase of liquid nitrogen. Analytical flow cytometry was used to check the purity and quantity of each magnetically sorted T cell population. From each sorted fraction, genomic DNA was isolated and quantified by UV absorbance on a Nanodrop 2000c. This entry is derived from a study of shared clonotypes between healthy human individuals (dated by TCRdb to between 2020 and 2021). As for the study more broadly: A couple of women and three men aged 18 to 49 years were included in the cohort. To increase sequencing depth and limit assay-specific biases, different laboratories used diverse techniques to prepare libraries and sequence TCR repertoires. Between about 0.85 and 9.5 billion PBMCs per donor were obtained by leukapheresis. For each donor, CD4 naive and CD4 memory were each run on three plates, CD8 naive on two plates, and CD8 memory on one plate. Blood TCR repertoires of five healthy adults were deeply sequenced to estimate repertoire size and the extent of clonotype sharing between individuals.

From the cysteine through the phenylalanine, the CDR3 covers 15 amino acids. The kept DNA is CDR3 alone, 45 bases in frame from the first base. V loses 4 bases of germline sequence and J loses 1 base, and the interval between the two ends is 13 bases. CDR1 and CDR2 were assigned from the germline V gene as MDHEN and SYDVKM. The full study reports these points: About 5% of naive CD4, 3% to 4% of naive CD8, roughly 2.4% of memory CD4, and 0.4% of memory CD8 clonotypes were shared across a few donors. Because the study included only a small number of donors, the genetic and exposure-history diversity represented was limited. Clonotypes shared by all four sorted-subset donors showed higher generation probabilities than non-shared clonotypes. Larger estimated clonotype richness was generally found for naive subsets than for memory subsets. Pairwise subsampling indicated that sequencing depth was expected to affect the degree of clonotype sharing among donors. Only blood was sampled, and tissue TCR repertoires likely differ from those in blood. Even with the large sequencing depth, rarefaction of the sorted-subset datasets indicated that sequencing was incomplete.

The sequencing sample was made of naive CD4+ T cells sorted from blood. The intended sense of this specimen's cell subset or site label: CD45RA+ positively selected. The chain employs TRBV28 and TRBJ1-1, with an unclear D gene assignment. The TCR sequence derives from a man younger than 30 in good health. The nucleotide sequence is given as TGTGCCAGCAGTTGGGGTGCCTTTAAGAACACTGAAGCTTTCTTT. Its coded protein is CASSWGAFKNTEAFF.